The rows below give T cell receptor beta chains drawn from one sample of a study of radiotherapy plus CTLA-4 blockade in lung cancer. The repertoire was sequenced with immunoSEQ multiplex PCR; TCRdb's copy has only in-frame clones and lacks some. Among tens of thousands of clones listed, 79% were seen once. Sequencing used peripheral blood, obtained from a patient treated with radiotherapy plus ipilimumab. Receptors originate from a human donor with non-small cell lung cancer who had a complete response to radiotherapy plus ipilimumab. Both conserved end residues are part of each CDR3. The order of the fields is J gene, V gene, clone size, D gene, CDR3 length, CDR3 DNA, CDR3 protein. D genes are given only for firm matches. Only some rows state a clone size, as once, few, many or a class for expanded clones.

TRBJ2-7,TRBV6-5,.,.,12,TGTGCCAGCAGCGCGGCCATGTACGAGCAGTACTTC,CASSAAMYEQYF
TRBJ1-3,TRBV7-9,few,.,14,TGTGCCAGCAGCTTAGCCTCGTCTGGAAACACCATATATTTT,CASSLASSGNTIYF
TRBJ1-3,TRBV7-8,once,.,13,TGTGCCAGCAGCTTAGCGGATGGAAACACCATATATTTT,CASSLADGNTIYF
TRBJ1-2,TRBV5-8,.,TRBD1,17,TGTGCCAGCACCTCATGGAAAACGGGACAGATCTCCTATGGCTACACCTTC,CASTSWKTGQISYGYTF
TRBJ2-5,TRBV7-7,.,.,15,TGTGCTAGCAGCTTAGCGGCAGGGTTCCAAGAGACCCAGTACTTC,CASSLAAGFQETQYF
TRBJ1-2,TRBV4-3,.,.,13,TGCGCCAGCAGCCAAGTAGGGGGCTATGGCTACACCTTC,CASSQVGGYGYTF
TRBJ2-1,TRBV5-5,.,.,16,TGTGCCAGCAGCCGCGCATGGACTACTCCCTACAATGAGCAGTTCTTC,CASSRAWTTPYNEQFF
TRBJ2-5,TRBV4-1,.,TRBD1,14,TGCGCCAGCAGCCCGACAGGGCTCTCGGAGACCCAGTACTTC,CASSPTGLSETQYF
TRBJ2-1,TRBV9,.,TRBD2,16,TGTGCCAGCAGCCTTATAGCGGGGGGGCTCTACAATGAGCAGTTCTTC,CASSLIAGGLYNEQFF
TRBJ2-7,TRBV10-1,.,.,12,TGCGCCAGCGGGGACACCTCCTACGAGCAGTACTTC,CASGDTSYEQYF